The present entry profiles one T cell receptor (beta chain) with its context. The sample belongs to a study of control samples from healthy donors and cancer patients. Only in-frame clones appear in the TCRdb table, and some are missing; sequencing was by immunoSEQ multiplex PCR. The table lists more than 95,000 clones, about 92% of them singletons. Sequenced input: blood. The clonotype originates from a man aged 18 to 30 in good health.

The CDR3 DNA reads as TGTGCCTGGAGTTGGGGACAGTACACTGAAGCTTTCTTT. This codes for CAWSWGQYTEAFF. This chain uses TRBV30 with TRBJ1-1; 7 bases align to TRBD1. CDR3 length: 13 residues. CDR1 GTSNPN and CDR2 SVGIG come from the germline V gene (reference sequence). Losses at the gene ends were 2 bases for V and 3 bases for J; bases not matched to a gene: 3.